Below, one T cell receptor (beta chain) is given with its context. CDR1 and CDR2 (germline): SQVTM, ANQGSEA. V lost 0 bases, J lost 3 bases, and 6 bases lay in between. The CDR3 has 13 amino acids. Assay used: immunoSEQ multiplex PCR; TCRdb lists only in-frame clones, some missing. The sample records around 100,000 clones, approximately 80% being singletons. The data were taken from a study of blood T cell repertoires in COVID-19. This receptor was taken from a man between 60 and 75 years old with acute or convalescent COVID-19. Sample: peripheral blood. The chain is built from TRBV29-1 and TRBJ1-3; D gene unclear. CDR3 sequence: CSVEDPGGNTIYF. The CDR3 coding sequence is TGCAGCGTTGAAGATCCCGGTGGAAACACCATATATTTT.